The 14 T cell receptor beta chains reported below all come from one sample, sequenced in a study of blood T cell repertoires in COVID-19. Method: immunoSEQ multiplex PCR; TCRdb's copy keeps in-frame clones and lacks some. Of around 97,000 clones listed, approximately 84% are singletons. Sequencing was done on a sample of peripheral blood. These receptor sequences come from a man in his 70s with acute or convalescent COVID-19.

This chain uses TRBV11-2 with TRBJ2-7, with 13 bases fitting TRBD2. This CDR3 spans 15 amino acids. Trimming cost V 5 bases and J 6 bases; bases outside gene matches: 7. Germline CDR1 reads SGHAT; CDR2 reads FQNNGV. CDR3: CASSPPGLAGSEQYF. The CDR3 nucleotides are TGTGCCAGCAGCCCCCCGGGACTAGCGGGAAGCGAGCAGTACTTC.

The chain is built from TRBV4-2 and TRBJ2-7; D gene unclear. Germline CDR1 LGHNA, CDR2 YNFKEQ. This CDR3 has 14 residues. V was shortened by 0 bases and J by 6 bases, with 12 bases between the two germline ends. CDR3 amino acids: CASSQDLRAREQYF. In DNA, the CDR3 is TGTGCCAGCAGCCAAGATCTGAGAGCGCGCGAGCAGTACTTC.

The chain has TRBV20-1 and TRBJ1-2; 10 bases are a match to TRBD1. The CDR3 loop spans 13 amino acids. The V gene end was trimmed by 3 bases and the J gene end by 3 bases; junction bases not matched to a gene: 1. CDR1 and CDR2 (germline): DFQATT, SNEGSKA (reference sequence). In nucleotides, the CDR3 is TGCAGTGCTAGTGGGACAGGGGACTATGGCTACACCTTC. This sequence encodes CSASGTGDYGYTF.

The chain has TRBV3-1 (or the pseudogene TRBV3-2) and TRBJ2-1; 9 nucleotides align to TRBD1. V was clipped by 5 bases and J by 15 bases; unmatched bases: 17. Per the germline V gene, CDR1 is LGHDT and CDR2 is YNNKEL (reference sequence). There are 15 residues in the CDR3. Here the CDR3 reads CASSALGQGSIRMFF. Written as DNA, the CDR3 is TGTGCCAGCAGCGCGTTGGGACAGGGCTCTATTAGGATGTTCTTC.

On this clone: The sample carries other DNA sequences with the same CDR3. The chain couples TRBV2 to TRBJ1-1; D unresolved. The CDR3 contains 12 residues. Trimming took 5 bases from V and 1 from J, leaving 5 bases between them. CDR1 is SNHLY, CDR2 FYNNEI, per germline. The DNA for the CDR3 is TGTGCCAGCAGTAGACAGAACACTGAAGCTTTCTTT. It codes for CASSRQNTEAFF.

The genes are TRBV29-1 and TRBJ2-1; 13 bases agree with TRBD2. Per germline, CDR1 SQVTM and CDR2 ANQGSEA. This CDR3 has 13 residues. The CDR3 spells CSLGLAGKVEQFF. The CDR3 DNA reads as TGCAGTTTGGGACTAGCGGGAAAGGTTGAGCAGTTCTTC.

The rearrangement joins TRBV7-3 to TRBJ2-5; the D gene is possibly TRBD2 (5 bases). CDR1 is SGHTA, CDR2 FQGTGA, per germline. The CDR3 length is 14 residues. V was cut by 2 bases and J by 0 bases, with 7 bases left in between. The CDR3 bases are TGTGCCAGCAGCTTAGGCGGGTACCAAGAGACCCAGTACTTC. Translation gives CASSLGGYQETQYF.

A single count supports this clone. A read error may account for a junction end that differs from germline. The rearrangement links TRBV11-3 to TRBJ2-3; the D gene is possibly TRBD2 (5 bases). The CDR3 sequence is 13 residues long. CDR1 is SGHNT and CDR2 is YENEEA in the germline V gene. The CDR3 loop is CASSLEEADTQYF. The CDR3 nucleotides read TGTGCCAGCAGCCTAGAGGAGGCAGATACGCAGTATTTT.

The chain has TRBV5-1 and TRBJ2-1; 8 bases match TRBD1. V was clipped by 4 bases and J by 2 bases; unmatched bases: 8. Germline-derived CDR1 and CDR2 are SGHRS and YFSETQ. This CDR3 is 16 amino acids long. The chain's CDR3 is CASSPQGAITYNEQFF. The CDR3 DNA is TGCGCCAGCAGCCCGCAGGGGGCGATAACCTACAATGAGCAGTTCTTC.

The sample holds one count of this clone. V is TRBV28 and J is TRBJ2-7; 9 bases are shared with TRBD1. From germline, CDR1 is MDHEN and CDR2 SYDVKM. This CDR3 has 15 amino acids. V trimming: 6 bases; J trimming: 6 bases; junction bases outside the gene matches: 12. The CDR3 spells CASSLPGTGTFEQYF. The CDR3 coding sequence is TGTGCCAGCAGCTTACCCGGGACAGGGACATTCGAGCAGTACTTC.

This chain uses TRBV7-2 with TRBJ2-2, with 8 bases fitting TRBD1. With 2 bases clipped from V and 8 bases from J, the junction kept 7 bases outside the gene matches. Germline V lookup: CDR1 SGHTA, CDR2 FQGNSA. This CDR3 is built from 15 residues. Here the CDR3 reads CASSLFQGARGELFF. The CDR3, as DNA: TGTGCCAGCAGCTTATTTCAGGGGGCGCGAGGGGAGCTGTTTTTT.

V is TRBV4-2 and J is TRBJ2-5; D perhaps matches TRBD2 (6 bases). This CDR3 spans 14 amino acids. Looked up from germline, CDR1 is LGHNA and CDR2 is YNFKEQ. The ends were cut back, 6 bases at V and 2 bases at J, with 13 bases in the middle. The CDR3 sequence: CASRRTGTQETQYF. The CDR3 DNA follows: TGTGCCAGCAGACGCACCGGGACTCAAGAGACCCAGTACTTC.

J is TRBJ2-1 and V is TRBV7-3; D is unclear. V was trimmed by 5 bases and J by 3 bases, leaving 14 bases between them. This CDR3 is built from 15 residues. Per the germline V gene, CDR1 is SGHTA and CDR2 is FQGTGA. CDR3 region: CASSPRVYGYNEQFF. The DNA of the CDR3 is TGTGCCAGCAGCCCCCGGGTTTATGGCTACAATGAGCAGTTCTTC.

The J gene is TRBJ1-2, the V gene TRBV27, with 8 bases lining up with TRBD1. The germline gives CDR1 MNHEY, CDR2 SMNVEV (reference sequence). There are 14 residues in the CDR3. With V trimmed by 6 bases and J by 0 bases, 3 bases remained unmatched. The CDR3 is CASRRQGPNYGYTF. In nucleotides, the CDR3 is TGTGCCAGCAGGAGACAGGGGCCTAACTATGGCTACACCTTC.